Shown below are 6 T cell receptor beta chains from a single sample sequenced in a study of blood T cell repertoires in COVID-19. Method: immunoSEQ multiplex PCR; TCRdb's copy keeps in-frame clones and lacks some. In the table there are 110,000 or so clones, over 70% of which are singletons. Sequenced material: peripheral blood. Receptor source: a man in his forties or fifties with acute or convalescent COVID-19.

The V call is TRBV2, the J call TRBJ2-5, with 9 bases identical to TRBD1. CDR3 length: 16 amino acids. Germline loops: CDR1 SNHLY, CDR2 FYNNEI. After removal of 3 bases from V and 4 bases from J, the junction contained 9 bases not matched to a gene. The CDR3 region is CASSDPGTGYLETQYF. In DNA, the CDR3 is TGTGCCAGCAGTGACCCCGGGACAGGGTATCTAGAGACCCAGTACTTC. Full variable domain (remainder filled in from reference TRBV2 and TRBJ2-5): EPEVTQTPSHQVTQMGQEVILRCVPISNHLYFYWYRQILGQKVEFLVSFYNNEISEKSEIFDDQFSVERPDGSNFTLKIRSTKLEDSAMYFCASSDPGTGYLETQYFGPGTRLLVL.

This sequence joins TRBV6-5 and TRBJ1-4, with D maybe TRBD1 (6 bases). The CDR3 loop spans 15 amino acids. Per the germline V gene, CDR1 is MNHEY and CDR2 is SVGAGI. V lost 7 bases and J 4 bases, leaving 16 bases between the germline ends. CDR3 loop: CASILRGGVNEKLFF. In DNA form, the CDR3 reads TGTGCCAGCATCCTAAGAGGGGGAGTTAATGAAAAACTGTTTTTT.

There are a few counts of this clone. This rearrangement joins TRBV2 to TRBJ1-5; D gene unclear. Germline V gene lookup returns CDR1 SNHLY and CDR2 FYNNEI. This CDR3 has 12 residues. Deletions cut 5 bases from V and 3 bases from J, with 5 bases between. The CDR3 sequence is CASSSFNQPQHF. As DNA, the CDR3 is TGTGCCAGCAGTTCTTTCAATCAGCCCCAGCATTTT.

V and J are TRBV4-1 and TRBJ2-7, with 10 bases fitting TRBD1. The germline V gene encodes CDR1 MGHRA and CDR2 YSYEKL. Germline trimming cut 4 bases from V and 2 bases from J; bases unmatched to any gene: 2. The CDR3 runs 14 residues. The CDR3 spells CASSPGQGAYEQYF. In DNA, the CDR3 is TGCGCCAGCAGCCCTGGACAGGGGGCCTACGAGCAGTACTTC.

The chain combines TRBV28 with TRBJ1-1, with D unresolved. The CDR3 is 15 amino acids. Trimming shortened V by 1 base and J by 8 bases, and 17 bases separated the two germline ends. The germline V gene has CDR1 MDHEN and CDR2 SYDVKM. This CDR3 is CASSLSRVTDREAFF. CDR3 DNA: TGTGCCAGCAGTTTATCTCGGGTAACCGATCGGGAAGCTTTCTTT.

The V call is TRBV18, the J call TRBJ1-2; possible D gene TRBD1, 5 bases. Germline CDR1 KGHSH, CDR2 LQKENI. V was pared by 1 base and J by 7 bases, with 13 bases between. This CDR3 is 14 amino acids long. The DNA for the CDR3 is TGTGCCAGCTCACCACAGGGGACTTGGTCTGGCTACACCTTC. It translates to CASSPQGTWSGYTF.